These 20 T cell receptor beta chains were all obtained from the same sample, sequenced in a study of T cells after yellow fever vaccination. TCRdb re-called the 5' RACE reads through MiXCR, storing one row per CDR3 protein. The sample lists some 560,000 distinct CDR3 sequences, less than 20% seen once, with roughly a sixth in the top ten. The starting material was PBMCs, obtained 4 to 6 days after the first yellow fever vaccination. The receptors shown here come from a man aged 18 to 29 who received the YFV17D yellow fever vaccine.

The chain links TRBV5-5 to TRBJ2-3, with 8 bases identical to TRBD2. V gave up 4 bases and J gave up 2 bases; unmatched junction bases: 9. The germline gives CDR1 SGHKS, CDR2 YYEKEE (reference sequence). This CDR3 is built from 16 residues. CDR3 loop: CASSPSGGRITDTQYF. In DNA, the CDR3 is TGTGCCAGCAGCCCCTCGGGAGGGAGAATCACAGATACGCAGTATTTT.

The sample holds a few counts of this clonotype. The CDR3 spells CAWRLSGANVLTF. The DNA of the CDR3 is TGTGCCTGGCGCTTGTCTGGGGCCAACGTCCTGACTTTC. The gene calls are TRBV30 and TRBJ2-6; D is unresolved. V was clipped by 5 bases and J by 1 base, with 6 bases between them. This CDR3 spans 13 amino acids. Germline-derived CDR1 and CDR2 are GTSNPN and SVGIG (reference sequence).

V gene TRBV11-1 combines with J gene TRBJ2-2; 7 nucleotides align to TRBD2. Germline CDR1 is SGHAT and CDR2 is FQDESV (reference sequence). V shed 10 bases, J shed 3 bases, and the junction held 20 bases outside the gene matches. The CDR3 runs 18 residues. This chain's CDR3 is CATAGVLPGRIYTGELFF. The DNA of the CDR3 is TGTGCCACCGCGGGGGTGCTGCCAGGGAGAATTTACACCGGGGAGCTGTTTTTT.

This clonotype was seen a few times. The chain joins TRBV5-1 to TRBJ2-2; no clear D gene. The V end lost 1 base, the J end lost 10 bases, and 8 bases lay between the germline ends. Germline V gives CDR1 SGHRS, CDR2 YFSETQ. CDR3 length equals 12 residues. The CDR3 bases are TGCGCCAGCAGCTTGCTGTCGGAGGAGCTGTTTTTT. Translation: CASSLLSEELFF.

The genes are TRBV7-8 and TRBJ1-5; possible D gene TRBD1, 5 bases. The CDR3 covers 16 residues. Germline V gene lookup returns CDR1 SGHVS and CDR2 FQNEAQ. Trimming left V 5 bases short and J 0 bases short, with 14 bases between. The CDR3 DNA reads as TGTGCCAGCAGCCCCCCGGGGGGGGATAGCAATCAGCCCCAGCATTTT. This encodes CASSPPGGDSNQPQHF.

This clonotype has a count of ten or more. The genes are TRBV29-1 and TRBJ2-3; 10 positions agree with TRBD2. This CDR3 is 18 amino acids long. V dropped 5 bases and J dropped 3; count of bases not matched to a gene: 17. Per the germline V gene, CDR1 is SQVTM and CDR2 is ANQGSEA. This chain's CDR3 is CSVCGLAGAGRLTDTQYF. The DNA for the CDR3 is TGCAGCGTTTGCGGGCTAGCGGGGGCCGGACGCCTAACAGATACGCAGTATTTT.

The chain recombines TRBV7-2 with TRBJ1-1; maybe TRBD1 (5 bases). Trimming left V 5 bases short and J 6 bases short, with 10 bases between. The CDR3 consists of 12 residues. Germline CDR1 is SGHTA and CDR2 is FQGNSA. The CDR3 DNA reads TGTGCCAGCAGCATATGGGGCCCTGAAGCTTTCTTT. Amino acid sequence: CASSIWGPEAFF. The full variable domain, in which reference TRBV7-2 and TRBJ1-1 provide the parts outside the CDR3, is GAGVSQSPSNKVTEKGKDVELRCDPISGHTALYWYRQSLGQGLEFLIYFQGNSAPDKSGLPSDRFSAERTGGSVSTLTIQRTQQEDSAVYLCASSIWGPEAFFGQGTRLTVV.

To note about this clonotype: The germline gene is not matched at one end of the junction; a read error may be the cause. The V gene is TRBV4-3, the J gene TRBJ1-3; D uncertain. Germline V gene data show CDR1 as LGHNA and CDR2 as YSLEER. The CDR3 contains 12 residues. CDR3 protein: CASSQDNSAMHF. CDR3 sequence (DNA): TGCGCCAGCAGCCAAGACAATTCGGCCATGCATTTT.

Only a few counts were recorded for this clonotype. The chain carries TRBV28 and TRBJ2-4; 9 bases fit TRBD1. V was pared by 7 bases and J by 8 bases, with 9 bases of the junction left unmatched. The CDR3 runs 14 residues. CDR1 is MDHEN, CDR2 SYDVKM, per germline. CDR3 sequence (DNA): TGTGCCAGCATTCCGGGACAGGGTAGGGACATTCAGTACTTC. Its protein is CASIPGQGRDIQYF.

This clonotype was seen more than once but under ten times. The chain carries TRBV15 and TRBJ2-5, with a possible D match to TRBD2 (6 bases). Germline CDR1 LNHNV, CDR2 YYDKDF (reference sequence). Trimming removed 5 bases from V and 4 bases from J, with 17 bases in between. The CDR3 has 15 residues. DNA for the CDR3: TGTGCCACCAGCGGGGGGACTTACGCTCCAGAGACCCAGTACTTC. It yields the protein CATSGGTYAPETQYF. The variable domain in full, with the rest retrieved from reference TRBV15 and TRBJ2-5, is DAMVIQNPRYQVTQFGKPVTLSCSQTLNHNVMYWYQQKSSQAPKLLFHYYDKDFNNEADTPDNFQSRRPNTSFCFLDIRSPGLGDTAMYLCATSGGTYAPETQYFGPGTRLLVL.

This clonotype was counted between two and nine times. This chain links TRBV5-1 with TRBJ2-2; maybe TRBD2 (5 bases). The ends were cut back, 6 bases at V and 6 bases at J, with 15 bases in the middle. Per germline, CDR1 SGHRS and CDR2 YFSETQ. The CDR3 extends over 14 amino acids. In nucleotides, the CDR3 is TGCGCCAGCACCAGCCGTACCGGGGCCGGGGAGCTGTTTTTT. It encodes CASTSRTGAGELFF.

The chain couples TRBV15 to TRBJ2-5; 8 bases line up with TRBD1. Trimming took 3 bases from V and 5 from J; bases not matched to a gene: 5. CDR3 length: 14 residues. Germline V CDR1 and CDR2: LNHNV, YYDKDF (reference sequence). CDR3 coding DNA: TGTGCCACCAGCAGGGACAGGGCGATTGAGACCCAGTACTTC. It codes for CATSRDRAIETQYF.

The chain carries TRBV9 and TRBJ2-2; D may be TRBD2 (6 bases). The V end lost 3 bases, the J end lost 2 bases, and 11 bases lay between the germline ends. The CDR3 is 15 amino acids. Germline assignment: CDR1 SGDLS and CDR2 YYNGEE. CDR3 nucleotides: TGTGCCAGCAGCGGGGGGGTCCTCAACACCGGGGAGCTGTTTTTT. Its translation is CASSGGVLNTGELFF.

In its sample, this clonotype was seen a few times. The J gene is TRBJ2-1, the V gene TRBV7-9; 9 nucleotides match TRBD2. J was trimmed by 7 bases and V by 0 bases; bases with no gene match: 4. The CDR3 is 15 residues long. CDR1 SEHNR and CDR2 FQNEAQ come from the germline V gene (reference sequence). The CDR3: CASSLAGLARNEQFF. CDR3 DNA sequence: TGTGCCAGCAGCTTAGCGGGACTAGCACGGAATGAGCAGTTCTTC.

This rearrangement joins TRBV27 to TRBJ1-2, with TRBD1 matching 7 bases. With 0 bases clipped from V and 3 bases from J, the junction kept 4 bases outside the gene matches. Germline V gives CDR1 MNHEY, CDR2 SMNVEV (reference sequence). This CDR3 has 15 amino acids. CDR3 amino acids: CASSLSLDRDYGYTF. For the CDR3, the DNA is TGTGCCAGCAGTTTATCCCTCGACAGGGACTATGGCTACACCTTC.

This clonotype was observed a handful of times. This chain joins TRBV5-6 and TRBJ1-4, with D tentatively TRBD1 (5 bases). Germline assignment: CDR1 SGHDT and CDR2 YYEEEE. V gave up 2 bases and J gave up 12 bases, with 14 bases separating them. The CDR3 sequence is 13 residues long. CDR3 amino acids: CASSFGAGGELFF. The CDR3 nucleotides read TGTGCCAGCAGCTTTGGGGCCGGGGGGGAACTGTTTTTT.

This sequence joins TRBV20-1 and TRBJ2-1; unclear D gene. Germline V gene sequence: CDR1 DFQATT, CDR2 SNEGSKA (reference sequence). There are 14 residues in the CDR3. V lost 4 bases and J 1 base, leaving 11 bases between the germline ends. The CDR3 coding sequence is TGCAGTGCTAACCACCCTCAGTCCTACAATGAGCAGTTCTTC. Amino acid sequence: CSANHPQSYNEQFF.

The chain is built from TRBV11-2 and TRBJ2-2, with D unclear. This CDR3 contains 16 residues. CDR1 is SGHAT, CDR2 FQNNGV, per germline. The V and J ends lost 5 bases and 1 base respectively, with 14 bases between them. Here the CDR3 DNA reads TGTGCCAGCAGCCCCCGGCCACAGAAGAACACCGGGGAGCTGTTTTTT. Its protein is CASSPRPQKNTGELFF.

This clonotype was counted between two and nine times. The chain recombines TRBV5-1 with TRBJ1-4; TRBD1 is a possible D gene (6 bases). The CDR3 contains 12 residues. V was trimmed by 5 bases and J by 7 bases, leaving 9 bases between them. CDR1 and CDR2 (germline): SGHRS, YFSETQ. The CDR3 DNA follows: TGCGCCAGCAGGCGGGACACTGAAAAACTGTTTTTT. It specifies CASRRDTEKLFF.

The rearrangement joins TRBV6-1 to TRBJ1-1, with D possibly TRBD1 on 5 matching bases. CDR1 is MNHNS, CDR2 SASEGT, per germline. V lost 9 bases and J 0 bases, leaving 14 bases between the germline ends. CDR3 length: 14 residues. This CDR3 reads CASTFGALNTEAFF. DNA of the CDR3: TGTGCCAGTACTTTTGGGGCTCTGAACACTGAAGCTTTCTTT.